One and the same sample provided the 32 T cell receptor beta chains below, sequenced in a study of blood T cell repertoires in COVID-19 (dated by TCRdb to about 2020). Receptors were amplified or captured by the immunoSEQ multiplex PCR assay. What TCRdb holds here is the immuneACCESS table cut down to in-frame rearrangements. Part of the clones is not present; checked against another copy, under half of the missing clones reflect an unresolved V gene, and the others are unexplained. The sample table shows hundreds of thousands of clones, and roughly 90% are seen once. The ten top clones hold roughly 1.4% of the sample. What was sequenced was peripheral blood. The receptors shown here come from a woman in her 30s with active or convalescent COVID-19.

As regards this clone: The same CDR3 arises from other DNA sequences in this sample as well. The chain employs TRBV12-3 or TRBV12-4 and TRBJ1-1, with TRBD1 as a possible D gene (5 bases). V lost 11 bases and J lost 1, with 14 bases in between. This CDR3 region has 13 residues. CDR3: CASTSTENTEAFF. In DNA, the CDR3 is TGTGCCTCCACATCGACAGAGAACACTGAAGCTTTCTTT.

The rearrangement joins TRBV9 to TRBJ1-1; D ambiguous. The CDR3 extends over 14 amino acids. V was shortened by 0 bases and J by 4 bases, with 10 bases between the two germline ends. Germline V gives CDR1 SGDLS, CDR2 YYNGEE. The CDR3 region is CASSVGEVGTEAFF. The CDR3 bases are TGTGCCAGCAGCGTAGGCGAGGTTGGCACTGAAGCTTTCTTT.

This clone was recorded once. The chain recombines TRBV18 with TRBJ2-7; possibly TRBD1 for D (6 bases). V was pared by 3 bases and J by 2 bases, with 17 bases between. Germline CDR1 and CDR2: KGHSH and LQKENI. The CDR3 covers 16 residues. The CDR3 region is CASSPAGPQGTYEQYF. CDR3 coding DNA: TGTGCCAGCTCACCCGCCGGGCCACAGGGAACCTACGAGCAGTACTTC.

This clone was seen more than once but under ten times. V and J are TRBV6-5 and TRBJ1-1; possible D gene TRBD1, 6 bases. The germline V gene encodes CDR1 MNHEY and CDR2 SVGAGI. Trimming pared 10 bases from V and 5 bases from J, leaving 17 bases between. CDR3 length: 13 residues. The CDR3 is CATLNRVETEAFF. The CDR3 DNA sequence: TGTGCCACCCTAAACAGGGTGGAGACTGAAGCTTTCTTT.

The genes are TRBV7-6 and TRBJ1-1, with D perhaps matching TRBD1 (6 bases). V was cut by 2 bases and J by 11 bases, with 15 bases left in between. Looked up from germline, CDR1 is SGHVS and CDR2 is FNYEAQ. The CDR3 has 13 residues. The CDR3 spells CASSLSLSGGAFF. The CDR3 region has the DNA TGTGCCAGCAGCTTATCCCTATCGGGGGGCGCTTTCTTT.

The chain recombines TRBV6-4 with TRBJ1-2; D uncertain. There are 12 residues in the CDR3. Deletions cut 0 bases from V and 9 bases from J, with 8 bases between. Germline lookup yields CDR1 MRHNA and CDR2 SNTAGT. The CDR3 reads CASSDSSMSYTF. CDR3 DNA sequence: TGTGCCAGCAGTGACTCCTCTATGAGCTACACCTTC.

J is TRBJ2-7 and V is TRBV6-5; maybe TRBD2 (5 bases). V lost 6 bases and J lost 1, with 10 bases in between. CDR1 and CDR2 (germline): MNHEY, SVGAGI. This CDR3 contains 13 residues. The CDR3 DNA reads as TGTGCCAGCAGCCACCGAGGGTCCTACGAGCAGTACTTC. As protein: CASSHRGSYEQYF.

The V call is TRBV5-6, the J call TRBJ2-7; the D gene is possibly TRBD1 (5 bases). The V gene lost 1 base and the J gene lost 5 bases, with 13 bases spanning the gap. The CDR3 sequence is 14 residues long. Germline-derived CDR1 and CDR2 are SGHDT and YYEEEE. This CDR3 is CASSLIGAGNEQYF. CDR3 coding DNA: TGTGCCAGCAGCTTGATAGGGGCTGGCAACGAGCAGTACTTC.

The chain is built from TRBV10-3 and TRBJ2-7; 7 nucleotides line up with TRBD1. The CDR3 length is 15 residues. The J segment lost 4 bases and the V segment lost 3 bases, leaving 9 bases of the junction unmatched. Germline V lookup: CDR1 ENHRY, CDR2 SYGVKD. The CDR3 region is CAISDLGGGKYEQYF. The CDR3 nucleotides are TGTGCCATCAGTGATTTAGGGGGCGGAAAATACGAGCAGTACTTC.

The gene calls are TRBV5-6 and TRBJ2-1, with 8 bases that match TRBD2. This CDR3 comprises 16 residues. With 1 base clipped from V and 2 bases from J, the junction kept 5 bases outside the gene matches. Per the germline V gene, CDR1 is SGHDT and CDR2 is YYEEEE. The CDR3 coding sequence is TGTGCCAGCAGCTTGAACGCGGGGGGTCCCTACAATGAGCAGTTCTTC. Residues: CASSLNAGGPYNEQFF. The full variable domain, its missing parts supplied by reference TRBV5-6 and TRBJ2-1, is DAGVTQSPTHLIKTRGQQVTLRCSPKSGHDTVSWYQQALGQGPQFIFQYYEEEERQRGNFPDRFSGHQFPNYSSELNVNALLLGDSALYLCASSLNAGGPYNEQFFGPGTRLTVL.

This chain joins TRBV10-2 and TRBJ1-6, with a possible D match to TRBD1 (6 bases). V was shortened by 2 bases and J by 8 bases, with 10 bases between the two germline ends. The CDR3 sequence is 14 residues long. Germline CDR1 is WSHSY and CDR2 is SAAADI. Here the CDR3 DNA reads TGCGCCAGCAGTGAGCGGGGGGCTGATTCACCCCTCCACTTT. It is translated as CASSERGADSPLHF.

The chain combines TRBV5-5 with TRBJ1-2; no clear D. Germline CDR1 and CDR2: SGHKS and YYEKEE (reference sequence). The CDR3 is made up of 12 amino acids. Trimming shortened V by 1 base and J by 4 bases, and 5 bases separated the two germline ends. This chain's CDR3 is CASSLNSYGYTF. CDR3 sequence (DNA): TGTGCCAGCAGCTTGAACAGCTATGGCTACACCTTC.

The CDR3 loop is CASSQDRTGGVYNEQFF. CDR3 bases: TGTGCCAGCAGCCAAGACCGGACAGGTGGGGTTTACAATGAGCAGTTCTTC. The rearrangement joins TRBV3-1 (or the pseudogene TRBV3-2) to TRBJ2-1, with 7 positions matching TRBD1. Germline CDR1 is LGHDT and CDR2 is YNNKEL (reference sequence). The CDR3 covers 17 residues. V shed 0 bases, J shed 4 bases, and the junction held 9 bases outside the gene matches.

V gene TRBV2 combines with J gene TRBJ2-5; the D gene is possibly TRBD2 (6 bases). Germline-derived CDR1 and CDR2 are SNHLY and FYNNEI. V gave up 7 bases and J gave up 5 bases, with 14 bases separating them. The CDR3 is 13 amino acids. DNA for the CDR3: TGTGCCAGCACGCCGGCGGGGTACGAGACCCAGTACTTC. As protein: CASTPAGYETQYF.

The rearrangement uses TRBV19 and TRBJ2-3; 13 positions match TRBD2. The germline CDR1 and CDR2 sequences are LNHDA and SQIVND (reference sequence). The CDR3 totals 16 residues. V was clipped by 4 bases and J by 4 bases; unmatched bases: 5. Here the CDR3 reads CASSSWTSGSSDTQYF. For the CDR3, the DNA is TGTGCCAGTAGTAGTTGGACTAGCGGGAGTTCAGATACGCAGTATTTT.

The chain is built from TRBV11-2 and TRBJ1-1; D unclear. The CDR3 spans 15 residues. Trimming pared 0 bases from V and 4 bases from J, leaving 12 bases between. CDR1 is SGHAT, CDR2 FQNNGV, per germline. The CDR3 sequence is CASSLEVAIATEAFF. CDR3 DNA sequence: TGTGCCAGCAGCTTAGAGGTGGCAATCGCCACTGAAGCTTTCTTT.

V gene TRBV19 combines with J gene TRBJ1-1; unclear D gene. Trimming shortened V by 5 bases and J by 3 bases, and 10 bases separated the two germline ends. CDR3 length: 13 residues. CDR1 and CDR2 from the germline V gene are LNHDA and SQIVND (reference sequence). The CDR3 loop reads CASSQVQYTEAFF. The CDR3 DNA follows: TGTGCCAGTAGTCAGGTACAGTACACTGAAGCTTTCTTT.

This chain links TRBV27 with TRBJ2-2; the match to TRBD2 covers 11 bases. Looked up from germline, CDR1 is MNHEY and CDR2 is SMNVEV (reference sequence). The CDR3 consists of 16 residues. The trim removed 5 bases at V and 4 bases at J, leaving 6 bases unmatched. CDR3 nucleotide sequence: TGTGCCAGCAGTCCTCTAGCGGGGGGTCCCACCGGGGAGCTGTTTTTT. Its translation: CASSPLAGGPTGELFF.

The chain uses TRBV7-9 and TRBJ1-5; D possibly corresponds to TRBD1 (5 bases). Germline V gene data show CDR1 as SEHNR and CDR2 as FQNEAQ (reference sequence). The CDR3 loop spans 16 amino acids. V was cut by 4 bases and J by 2 bases, with 15 bases left in between. CDR3 residues: CASSSSTERGNQPQHF. The DNA of the CDR3 is TGTGCCAGCAGCTCTTCGACAGAACGGGGCAATCAGCCCCAGCATTTT. The full variable domain, rest sourced from reference TRBV7-9 and TRBJ1-5, is DTGVSQNPRHKITKRGQNVTFRCDPISEHNRLYWYRQTLGQGPEFLTYFQNEAQLEKSRLLSDRFSAERPKGSFSTLEIQRTEQGDSAMYLCASSSSTERGNQPQHFGDGTRLSIL.

The chain combines TRBV2 with TRBJ2-7, with D possibly TRBD2 on 6 matching bases. Looked up from germline, CDR1 is SNHLY and CDR2 is FYNNEI. Trimming removed 6 bases from V and 0 bases from J, with 15 bases in between. The length of the CDR3 is 15 residues. This CDR3 reads CASRPYSGGSYEQYF. As DNA, the CDR3 is TGTGCCAGCAGGCCCTATAGCGGTGGCTCCTACGAGCAGTACTTC.

This clone came up a few times. This chain connects TRBV7-6 to TRBJ2-1, with 7 positions matching TRBD2. CDR3 size: 13 residues. CDR1 is SGHVS, CDR2 FNYEAQ, per germline. The V and J ends lost 5 bases and 9 bases, in that order; junction bases with no gene match: 7. In DNA, the CDR3 is TGTGCCAGCAGCCCGGGGACTATCACTGAGCAGTTCTTC. Translating gives CASSPGTITEQFF.

The chain combines TRBV5-1 with TRBJ2-5; 14 nucleotides agree with TRBD2. Germline V gene sequence: CDR1 SGHRS, CDR2 YFSETQ. Trimming took 4 bases from V and 4 from J; bases not matched to a gene: 3. The CDR3 has 15 residues. The CDR3 is CASSGGLAGVETQYF. The CDR3, as DNA: TGCGCCAGCAGCGGGGGACTAGCGGGGGTAGAGACCCAGTACTTC.

CDR3 amino acids: CASSPDTTDTEAFF. In DNA, the CDR3 is TGCGCCAGCAGTCCGGACACGACGGACACTGAAGCTTTCTTT. The rearrangement links TRBV10-2 to TRBJ1-1, with TRBD1 as a possible D gene (5 bases). The CDR3 contains 14 residues. Germline V gives CDR1 WSHSY, CDR2 SAAADI. V was clipped by 5 bases and J by 3 bases, with 13 bases between them.

V and J are TRBV5-6 and TRBJ2-5; the D gene is possibly TRBD2 (5 bases). Germline assignment: CDR1 SGHDT and CDR2 YYEEEE. The CDR3 spans 15 residues. The V end was cut by 2 bases, the J end by 4 bases, with 15 bases between. CDR3 nucleotides: TGTGCCAGCAGCTTCCGCAGTGGGCGGGCAGAGACCCAGTACTTC. This gives the protein CASSFRSGRAETQYF.

The gene calls are TRBV4-1 and TRBJ1-3, with 7 bases matching TRBD1. Looked up from germline, CDR1 is MGHRA and CDR2 is YSYEKL. With 1 base clipped from V and 4 bases from J, the junction kept 4 bases outside the gene matches. This CDR3 spans 15 amino acids. The CDR3 DNA is TGCGCCAGCAGCCAAGGAAGGGGGCCCGGAAACACCATATATTTT. Its translation is CASSQGRGPGNTIYF.

The chain combines TRBV9 with TRBJ1-1, with no clear D. Germline V gene data show CDR1 as SGDLS and CDR2 as YYNGEE. The length of the CDR3 is 15 residues. Trimming took 0 bases from V and 0 from J, leaving 9 bases between them. The CDR3 bases are TGTGCCAGCAGCGTAGACGGCGGAATGAACACTGAAGCTTTCTTT. Protein: CASSVDGGMNTEAFF.

This chain connects TRBV2 to TRBJ2-7; 7 positions match TRBD1. The V gene's germline CDR1 is SNHLY and CDR2 FYNNEI. V lost 7 bases to trimming and J lost 4 bases; unmatched junction nucleotides: 4. CDR3 length equals 12 residues. CDR3 protein: CASTGQQYEQYF. The CDR3 coding sequence is TGTGCCAGCACGGGACAGCAATACGAGCAGTACTTC.

The chain couples TRBV11-2 to TRBJ2-1, with D tentatively TRBD2 (5 bases). Germline CDR1 reads SGHAT; CDR2 reads FQNNGV. Trimming took off 1 base at V and 6 bases at J, with 16 bases between the two ends. The CDR3 loop spans 16 amino acids. DNA for the CDR3: TGTGCCAGCAGCTTAGGACGGACTCAACTCGGCAATGAGCAGTTCTTC. Translated: CASSLGRTQLGNEQFF.

The genes are TRBV30 and TRBJ1-1; D is undetermined. The ends were cut back, 3 bases at V and 8 bases at J, with 16 bases in the middle. Germline CDR1 and CDR2: GTSNPN and SVGIG (reference sequence). The length of the CDR3 is 13 residues. CDR3: CAWRETIGLEAFF. The CDR3 coding sequence is TGTGCCTGGAGGGAGACGATCGGTCTAGAAGCTTTCTTT.

V is TRBV3-1 (or the pseudogene TRBV3-2) and J is TRBJ1-3; TRBD1 aligns across 7 bases. The junction had 12 bases not matched to a gene; V was cut back by 4 bases and J by 0 bases. CDR3 length: 18 residues. Germline V gives CDR1 LGHDT, CDR2 YNNKEL (reference sequence). The CDR3: CASSLRDSGHNSGNTIYF. The DNA for the CDR3 is TGTGCCAGCAGCCTCCGGGACAGTGGGCATAACTCTGGAAACACCATATATTTT.

The chain combines TRBV28 with TRBJ2-5; 12 bases agree with TRBD2. The J segment lost 10 bases and the V segment lost 3 bases, leaving 21 bases of the junction unmatched. The CDR3 contains 19 residues. Looked up from germline, CDR1 is MDHEN and CDR2 is SYDVKM. CDR3 sequence reads: CASSFGGLAGGNGESHQYF. CDR3 DNA sequence: TGTGCCAGCAGTTTCGGAGGGCTAGCGGGGGGGAATGGTGAATCGCACCAGTACTTC.

This clone was detected once. This chain joins TRBV7-2 and TRBJ1-5; D uncertain. In germline, CDR1 is SGHTA, CDR2 FQGNSA. Trimming removed 5 bases at V and 6 bases at J, with 11 bases between. The CDR3 spans 13 residues. Written as DNA, the CDR3 is TGTGCCAGCAGCCCGAGGGTTTTTCAGCCCCAGCATTTT. Translating it yields CASSPRVFQPQHF.